These 10 T cell receptor beta chains were sequenced from one sample in a study of cytomegalovirus exposure and HLA in healthy donors. The primer mix had 60 Vbeta and 13 Jbeta primers. TCRdb's table, derived via immunoSEQ multiplex PCR, lists solely in-frame clones and lacks some. The ten most abundant clones cover more than 5.5% of a sample with 40,000 to 60,000 clones. Material for sequencing was PBMCs. The receptors were gathered from a male donor in good health and CMV-seropositive.

The CDR3, as DNA: TGTGCCAGCAGTGCGTCCGGGACAGGTTCCTCGGATTCACCCCTCCACTTT. Translation gives CASSASGTGSSDSPLHF. The chain is built from TRBV2 and TRBJ1-6; the match to TRBD1 covers 8 bases. Germline V gene lookup returns CDR1 SNHLY and CDR2 FYNNEI. The CDR3 covers 17 residues. J was trimmed by 8 bases and V by 4 bases; bases with no gene match: 13.

V usage is TRBV30 and J usage is TRBJ1-5; D perhaps matches TRBD1 (5 bases). Trimming removed 4 bases at V and 6 bases at J, with 16 bases between. From germline, CDR1 is GTSNPN and CDR2 SVGIG (reference sequence). CDR3 length: 14 amino acids. CDR3 coding DNA: TGTGCCTGGACCCTAGGAGGGGAAGGTCAGCCCCAGCATTTT. Translated, it gives CAWTLGGEGQPQHF.

The rearrangement joins TRBV19 to TRBJ2-2; 9 bases align to TRBD1. The CDR3 is 15 amino acids. The V gene end was trimmed by 10 bases and the J gene end by 4 bases; junction bases not matched to a gene: 10. Germline V gene sequence: CDR1 LNHDA, CDR2 SQIVND (reference sequence). Here the CDR3 DNA reads TGTGCCACCCAGACAGGGGGATGGGGCACCGGGGAGCTGTTTTTT. This translates into CATQTGGWGTGELFF.

The chain joins TRBV19 to TRBJ2-7; tentative D call: TRBD1 (6 bases). This CDR3 is built from 14 residues. From germline, CDR1 is LNHDA and CDR2 SQIVND (reference sequence). Trimming pared 3 bases from V and 0 bases from J, leaving 9 bases between. The CDR3 spells CASSMTGFSYEQYF. The CDR3 nucleotides are TGTGCCAGTAGTATGACAGGCTTCTCCTACGAGCAGTACTTC. Looking up the rest from reference TRBV19 and TRBJ2-7 gives the full variable domain: DGGITQSPKYLFRKEGQNVTLSCEQNLNHDAMYWYRQDPGQGLRLIYYSQIVNDFQKGDIAEGYSVSREKKESFPLTVTSAQKNPTAFYLCASSMTGFSYEQYFGPGTRLTVT.

The J gene is TRBJ1-4, the V gene TRBV10-2; D is perhaps TRBD1 (5 bases). Trimming removed 7 bases at V and 8 bases at J, with 14 bases between. The V gene's germline CDR1 is WSHSY and CDR2 SAAADI. The length of the CDR3 is 13 residues. The CDR3 nucleotides are TGCGCCAGCAAAGCGCAGGGTTGGGAAAAACTGTTTTTT. The encoded protein is CASKAQGWEKLFF.

The chain recombines TRBV4-1 with TRBJ1-2; 9 bases are a match to TRBD1. CDR3 length equals 15 residues. Germline CDR1 is MGHRA and CDR2 is YSYEKL. V lost 5 bases to trimming and J lost 8 bases; unmatched junction nucleotides: 12. CDR3 DNA: TGCGCCAGCAGCGGTCAGGACAGGGGATCAGACGGCTACACCTTC. It codes for CASSGQDRGSDGYTF.

The chain couples TRBV29-1 to TRBJ2-7, with TRBD2 as a possible D gene (6 bases). Per germline, CDR1 SQVTM and CDR2 ANQGSEA. V lost 0 bases and J lost 0, with 12 bases in between. The CDR3 runs 15 residues. CDR3 loop: CSVEDGGASSYEQYF. The CDR3 DNA reads TGCAGCGTTGAAGATGGAGGGGCCAGCTCCTACGAGCAGTACTTC.

V and J are TRBV5-1 and TRBJ2-1; possibly TRBD2 for D (5 bases). The germline V gene has CDR1 SGHRS and CDR2 YFSETQ. V was clipped by 7 bases and J by 8 bases, with 16 bases between them. The CDR3 is 13 amino acids. The CDR3 nucleotides are TGCGCCAGCGGACTGACCAGTGGGGATGAGCAGTTCTTC. Its translation is CASGLTSGDEQFF.

The chain combines TRBV29-1 with TRBJ2-3, with TRBD1 matching 8 bases. This CDR3 is built from 14 residues. The germline gives CDR1 SQVTM, CDR2 ANQGSEA. J lost 6 bases, V lost 6 bases, and 11 bases had no gene match. DNA of the CDR3: TGCAGCGTCTATCTAGGACAGGGTTCGGATACGCAGTATTTT. It yields the protein CSVYLGQGSDTQYF.

The chain uses TRBV29-1 and TRBJ1-4; a weak D match, TRBD1 (6 bases). Germline V gene data show CDR1 as SQVTM and CDR2 as ANQGSEA. This CDR3 comprises 13 residues. V lost 4 bases, J lost 5 bases, and 11 bases lay in between. This CDR3 reads CSVVETGNEKLFF. The CDR3 nucleotides are TGCAGCGTTGTTGAGACAGGAAATGAAAAACTGTTTTTT.